What follows are 6 T cell receptor beta chains derived from one specimen sequenced in a study of T cell responses to AZD1222 COVID-19 vaccine. The assay was immunoSEQ multiplex PCR, and TCRdb's table has in-frame clones only and misses some. In the table there are 110,000 to 150,000 clones, 80% to 95% of which are singletons. Sequenced here: peripheral blood, sampled 28 days after the second AZD1222 dose. The receptors shown here come from an adult who received the AZD1222 COVID-19 vaccine.

The rearrangement joins TRBV5-1 to TRBJ1-1, with D possibly TRBD1 on 6 matching bases. Germline V gene lookup returns CDR1 SGHRS and CDR2 YFSETQ. Between the trimmed V and J ends, which lost 0 bases and 1 base, there was a span of 10 bases. The length of the CDR3 is 15 residues. This CDR3 reads CASSLATGRNTEAFF. CDR3 DNA: TGCGCCAGCAGCTTGGCGACAGGCCGGAACACTGAAGCTTTCTTT.

The J gene is TRBJ2-7, the V gene TRBV30; D is uncertain. Germline assignment: CDR1 GTSNPN and CDR2 SVGIG (reference sequence). This CDR3 has 14 residues. Trimming took off 6 bases at V and 3 bases at J, with 18 bases between the two ends. The DNA of the CDR3 is TGTGCCTGCACGCGCCTAGGGTCCAACTACGAGCAGTACTTC. It encodes CACTRLGSNYEQYF. The whole variable domain, filled in from reference TRBV30 and TRBJ2-7, reads SQTIHQWPATLVQPVGSPLSLECTVEGTSNPNLYWYRQAAGRGLQLLFYSVGIGQISSEVPQNLSASRPQDRQFILSSKKLLLSDSGFYLCACTRLGSNYEQYFGPGTRLTVT.

The chain combines TRBV7-2 with TRBJ2-7; tentatively, D is TRBD2 (6 bases). There are 14 residues in the CDR3. Looked up from germline, CDR1 is SGHTA and CDR2 is FQGNSA. V shed 3 bases and J shed 5 bases, with 14 bases lying between them. The CDR3 here is CASSLVGGVNEQYF. CDR3 nucleotides: TGTGCCAGCAGCTTGGTTGGAGGGGTAAACGAGCAGTACTTC.

The chain is built from TRBV5-4 and TRBJ2-6; D is uncertain. The germline gives CDR1 SGHNT, CDR2 YYREEE (reference sequence). Trimming cost V 4 bases and J 1 base, with 9 bases left between them. The CDR3 totals 15 residues. CDR3 nucleotides: TGTGCCAGCAGCCCCTTGAGTTCTGGGGCCAACGTCCTGACTTTC. Translated, it gives CASSPLSSGANVLTF.

This clone occurred a few times. The chain has TRBV19 and TRBJ1-6; perhaps TRBD1 as D (6 bases). The CDR3 runs 16 residues. CDR1 is LNHDA, CDR2 SQIVND, per germline (reference sequence). V was shortened by 3 bases and J by 8 bases, with 17 bases between the two germline ends. CDR3 region: CASSIDRILRDSPLHF. The CDR3 coding sequence is TGTGCCAGTAGTATCGACAGGATTTTGAGGGATTCACCCCTCCACTTT.

V and J are TRBV2 and TRBJ2-6; D unclear. The CDR3 has 14 amino acids. CDR1 is SNHLY and CDR2 is FYNNEI in the germline V gene. V dropped 6 bases and J dropped 0 bases, with 6 bases sitting between them. CDR3: CASRDDSGANVLTF. DNA for the CDR3: TGTGCCAGCAGGGATGACTCTGGGGCCAACGTCCTGACTTTC.